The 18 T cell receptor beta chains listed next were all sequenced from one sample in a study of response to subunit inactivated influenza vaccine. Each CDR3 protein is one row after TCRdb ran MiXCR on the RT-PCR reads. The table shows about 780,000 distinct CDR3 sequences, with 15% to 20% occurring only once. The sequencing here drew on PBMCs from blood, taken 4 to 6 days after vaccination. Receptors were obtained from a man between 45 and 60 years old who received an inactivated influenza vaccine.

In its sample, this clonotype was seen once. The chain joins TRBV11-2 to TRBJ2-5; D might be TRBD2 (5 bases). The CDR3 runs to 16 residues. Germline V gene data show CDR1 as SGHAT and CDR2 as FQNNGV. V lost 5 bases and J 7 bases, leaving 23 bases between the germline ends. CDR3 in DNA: TGTGCCAGCAGCCCAGACTACCTACCGTTTAGTGGGACCCAGTACTTC. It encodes CASSPDYLPFSGTQYF.

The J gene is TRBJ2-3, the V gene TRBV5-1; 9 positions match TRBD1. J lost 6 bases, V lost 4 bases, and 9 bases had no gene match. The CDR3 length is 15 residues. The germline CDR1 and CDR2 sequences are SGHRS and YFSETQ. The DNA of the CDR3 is TGCGCCAGCAGCCCCGGGACAGGGTTTCCGGATACGCAGTATTTT. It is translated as CASSPGTGFPDTQYF.

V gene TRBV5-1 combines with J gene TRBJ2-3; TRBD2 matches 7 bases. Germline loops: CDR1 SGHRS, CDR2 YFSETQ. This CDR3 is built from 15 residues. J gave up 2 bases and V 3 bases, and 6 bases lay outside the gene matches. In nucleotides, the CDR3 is TGCGCCAGCAGCTCACGGGAGGTGTACACAGATACGCAGTATTTT. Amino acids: CASSSREVYTDTQYF.

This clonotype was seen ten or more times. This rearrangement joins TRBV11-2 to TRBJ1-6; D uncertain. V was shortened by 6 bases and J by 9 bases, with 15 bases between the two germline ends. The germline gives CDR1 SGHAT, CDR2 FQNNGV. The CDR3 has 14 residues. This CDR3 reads CASRLLRTGSPLHF. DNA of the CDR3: TGTGCCAGCAGACTCCTGCGGACGGGTTCACCCCTCCACTTT.

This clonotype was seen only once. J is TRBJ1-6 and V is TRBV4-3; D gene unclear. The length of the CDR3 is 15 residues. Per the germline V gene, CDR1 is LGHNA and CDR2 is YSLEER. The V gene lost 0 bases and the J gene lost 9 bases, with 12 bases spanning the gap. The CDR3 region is CASSQDTGYGSPLHF. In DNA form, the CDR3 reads TGCGCCAGCAGCCAAGATACGGGGTACGGTTCACCCCTCCACTTT.

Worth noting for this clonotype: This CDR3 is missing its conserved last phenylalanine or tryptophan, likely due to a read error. CDR3 sequence: CSAMKGYGGTDTQYL. CDR3 nucleotide sequence: TGCAGTGCAATGAAGGGATACGGGGGCACAGATACGCAGTATCTT. This chain connects TRBV20-1 to TRBJ2-3, with a weak D call TRBD2 (5 bases). The length of the CDR3 is 15 residues. Germline CDR1 and CDR2: DFQATT and SNEGSKA (reference sequence). Trimming took 6 bases from V and 1 from J, leaving 17 bases between them.

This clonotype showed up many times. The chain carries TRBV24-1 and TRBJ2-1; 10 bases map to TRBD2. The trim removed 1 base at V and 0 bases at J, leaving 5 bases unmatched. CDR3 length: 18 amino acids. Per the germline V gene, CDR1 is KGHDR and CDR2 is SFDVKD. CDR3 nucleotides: TGTGCCACCAGTGATTTAGCGGGGGGGCCGAGCTCCTACAATGAGCAGTTCTTC. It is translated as CATSDLAGGPSSYNEQFF.

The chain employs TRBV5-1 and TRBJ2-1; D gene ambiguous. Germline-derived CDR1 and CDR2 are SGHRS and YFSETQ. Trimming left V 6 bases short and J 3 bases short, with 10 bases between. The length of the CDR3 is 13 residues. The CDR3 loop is CASNGDFYNEQFF. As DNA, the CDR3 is TGCGCCAGCAACGGTGATTTCTACAATGAGCAGTTCTTC.

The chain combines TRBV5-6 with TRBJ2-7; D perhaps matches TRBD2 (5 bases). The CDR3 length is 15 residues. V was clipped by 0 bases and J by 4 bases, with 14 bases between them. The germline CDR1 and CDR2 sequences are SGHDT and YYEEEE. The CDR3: CASSLVGLALYEQYF. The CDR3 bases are TGTGCCAGCAGCTTGGTTGGACTTGCATTATACGAGCAGTACTTC.

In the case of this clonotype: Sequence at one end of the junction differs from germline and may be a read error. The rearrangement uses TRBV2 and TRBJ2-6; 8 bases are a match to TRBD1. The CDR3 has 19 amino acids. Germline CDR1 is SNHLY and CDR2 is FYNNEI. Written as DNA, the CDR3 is TGTGCCTGCAGTTTACGCCGCAGGGGGCTATCTACTGGGGCCAACGTCCTGACTTTC. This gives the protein CACSLRRRGLSTGANVLTF.

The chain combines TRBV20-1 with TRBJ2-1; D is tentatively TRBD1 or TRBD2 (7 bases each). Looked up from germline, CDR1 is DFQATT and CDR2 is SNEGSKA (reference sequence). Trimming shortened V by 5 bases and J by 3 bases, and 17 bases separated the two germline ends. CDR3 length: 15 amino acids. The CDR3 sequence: CSAPGGGVLYNEQFF. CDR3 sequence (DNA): TGCAGTGCTCCAGGGGGGGGTGTTCTCTACAATGAGCAGTTCTTC.

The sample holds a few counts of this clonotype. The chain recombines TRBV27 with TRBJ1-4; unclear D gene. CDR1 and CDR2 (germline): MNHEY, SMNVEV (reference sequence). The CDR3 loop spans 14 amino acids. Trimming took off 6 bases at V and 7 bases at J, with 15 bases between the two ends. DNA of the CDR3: TGTGCCAGCAGAGAAGGGCCCTTTGGTGAAAAACTGTTTTTT. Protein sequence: CASREGPFGEKLFF. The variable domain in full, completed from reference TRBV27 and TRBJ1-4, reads EAQVTQNPRYLITVTGKKLTVTCSQNMNHEYMSWYRQDPGLGLRQIYYSMNVEVTDKGDVPEGYKVSRKEKRNFPLILESPSPNQTSLYFCASREGPFGEKLFFGSGTQLSVL.

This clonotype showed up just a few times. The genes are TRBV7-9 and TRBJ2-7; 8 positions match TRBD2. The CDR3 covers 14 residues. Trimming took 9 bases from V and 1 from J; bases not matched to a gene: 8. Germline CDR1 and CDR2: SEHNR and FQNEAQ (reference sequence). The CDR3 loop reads CASMSGSASYEQYF. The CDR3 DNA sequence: TGTGCCAGTATGAGCGGGAGTGCATCCTACGAGCAGTACTTC.

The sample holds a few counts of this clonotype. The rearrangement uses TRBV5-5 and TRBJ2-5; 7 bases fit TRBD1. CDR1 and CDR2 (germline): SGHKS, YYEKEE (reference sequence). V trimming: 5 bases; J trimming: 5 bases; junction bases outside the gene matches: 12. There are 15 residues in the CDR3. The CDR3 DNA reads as TGTGCCAGCAGTCCTCAGGGGGTATTAGGGGAGACCCAGTACTTC. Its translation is CASSPQGVLGETQYF. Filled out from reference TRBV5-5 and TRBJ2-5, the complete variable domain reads DAGVTQSPTHLIKTRGQQVTLRCSPISGHKSVSWYQQVLGQGPQFIFQYYEKEERGRGNFPDRFSARQFPNYSSELNVNALLLGDSALYLCASSPQGVLGETQYFGPGTRLLVL.

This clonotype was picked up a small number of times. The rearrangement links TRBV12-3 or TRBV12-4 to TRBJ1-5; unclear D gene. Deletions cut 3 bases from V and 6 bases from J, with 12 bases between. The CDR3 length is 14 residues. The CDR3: CASSFVTRGQPQHF. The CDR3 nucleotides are TGTGCCAGCAGTTTTGTGACCCGAGGTCAGCCCCAGCATTTT.

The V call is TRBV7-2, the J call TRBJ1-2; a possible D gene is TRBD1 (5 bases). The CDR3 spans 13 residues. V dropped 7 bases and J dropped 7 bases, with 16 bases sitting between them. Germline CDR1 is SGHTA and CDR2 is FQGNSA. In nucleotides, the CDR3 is TGTGCCAGCATCCCTCACCAGGGTGGTGGCTACACCTTC. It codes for CASIPHQGGGYTF.

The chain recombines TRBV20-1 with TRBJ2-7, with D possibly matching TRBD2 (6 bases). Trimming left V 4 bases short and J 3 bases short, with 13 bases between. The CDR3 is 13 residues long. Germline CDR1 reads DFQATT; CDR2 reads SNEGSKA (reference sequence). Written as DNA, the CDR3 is TGCAGTGCTACCCGGGACTCTAACTACGAGCAGTACTTC. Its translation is CSATRDSNYEQYF.

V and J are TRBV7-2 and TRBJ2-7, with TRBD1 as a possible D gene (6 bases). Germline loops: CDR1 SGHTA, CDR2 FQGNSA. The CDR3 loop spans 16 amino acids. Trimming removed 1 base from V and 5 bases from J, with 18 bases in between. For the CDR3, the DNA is TGTGCCAGCAGCTTAGTTGGCAGGGGAGTAGCCCACGAGCAGTACTTC. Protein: CASSLVGRGVAHEQYF.